This T cell receptor beta chain was sequenced in a study of blood T cell repertoires in COVID-19. The overall study: Acute and convalescent COVID-19 specimens originated in the United States, Italy and Spain. Nucleic acid was either cDNA or gDNA, and it came from T cells, B-cell-depleted T cells, or PBMCs.

In the original analysis: Counts of nucleated cells, estimated from reference gene primer amplification, were obtained. Libraries were prepared by immunoSEQ multiplex PCR; TCRdb keeps only in-frame clonotypes and omits some of them. Clonal size and the V and J genes are those of that table, whereas D and trimming came from the DNA. The table lists roughly 200,000 clones, roughly 81% of them singletons, with around 10% in the top ten. This CDR3 is built from 16 residues. V lost 3 bases to trimming and J lost 0 bases; unmatched junction nucleotides: 5. Germline-derived CDR1 and CDR2 are SGHRS and YFSETQ.

The clonotype was recovered from a woman aged 40 to 55 with COVID-19, enrolled during active disease. The genes are TRBV5-1 and TRBJ1-4, with TRBD1 matching 7 bases. The sample comprised peripheral blood. The DNA for the CDR3 is TGCGCCAGCAGCTCGGCCACAGGGGCAACTAATGAAAAACTGTTTTTT. Its protein is CASSSATGATNEKLFF.